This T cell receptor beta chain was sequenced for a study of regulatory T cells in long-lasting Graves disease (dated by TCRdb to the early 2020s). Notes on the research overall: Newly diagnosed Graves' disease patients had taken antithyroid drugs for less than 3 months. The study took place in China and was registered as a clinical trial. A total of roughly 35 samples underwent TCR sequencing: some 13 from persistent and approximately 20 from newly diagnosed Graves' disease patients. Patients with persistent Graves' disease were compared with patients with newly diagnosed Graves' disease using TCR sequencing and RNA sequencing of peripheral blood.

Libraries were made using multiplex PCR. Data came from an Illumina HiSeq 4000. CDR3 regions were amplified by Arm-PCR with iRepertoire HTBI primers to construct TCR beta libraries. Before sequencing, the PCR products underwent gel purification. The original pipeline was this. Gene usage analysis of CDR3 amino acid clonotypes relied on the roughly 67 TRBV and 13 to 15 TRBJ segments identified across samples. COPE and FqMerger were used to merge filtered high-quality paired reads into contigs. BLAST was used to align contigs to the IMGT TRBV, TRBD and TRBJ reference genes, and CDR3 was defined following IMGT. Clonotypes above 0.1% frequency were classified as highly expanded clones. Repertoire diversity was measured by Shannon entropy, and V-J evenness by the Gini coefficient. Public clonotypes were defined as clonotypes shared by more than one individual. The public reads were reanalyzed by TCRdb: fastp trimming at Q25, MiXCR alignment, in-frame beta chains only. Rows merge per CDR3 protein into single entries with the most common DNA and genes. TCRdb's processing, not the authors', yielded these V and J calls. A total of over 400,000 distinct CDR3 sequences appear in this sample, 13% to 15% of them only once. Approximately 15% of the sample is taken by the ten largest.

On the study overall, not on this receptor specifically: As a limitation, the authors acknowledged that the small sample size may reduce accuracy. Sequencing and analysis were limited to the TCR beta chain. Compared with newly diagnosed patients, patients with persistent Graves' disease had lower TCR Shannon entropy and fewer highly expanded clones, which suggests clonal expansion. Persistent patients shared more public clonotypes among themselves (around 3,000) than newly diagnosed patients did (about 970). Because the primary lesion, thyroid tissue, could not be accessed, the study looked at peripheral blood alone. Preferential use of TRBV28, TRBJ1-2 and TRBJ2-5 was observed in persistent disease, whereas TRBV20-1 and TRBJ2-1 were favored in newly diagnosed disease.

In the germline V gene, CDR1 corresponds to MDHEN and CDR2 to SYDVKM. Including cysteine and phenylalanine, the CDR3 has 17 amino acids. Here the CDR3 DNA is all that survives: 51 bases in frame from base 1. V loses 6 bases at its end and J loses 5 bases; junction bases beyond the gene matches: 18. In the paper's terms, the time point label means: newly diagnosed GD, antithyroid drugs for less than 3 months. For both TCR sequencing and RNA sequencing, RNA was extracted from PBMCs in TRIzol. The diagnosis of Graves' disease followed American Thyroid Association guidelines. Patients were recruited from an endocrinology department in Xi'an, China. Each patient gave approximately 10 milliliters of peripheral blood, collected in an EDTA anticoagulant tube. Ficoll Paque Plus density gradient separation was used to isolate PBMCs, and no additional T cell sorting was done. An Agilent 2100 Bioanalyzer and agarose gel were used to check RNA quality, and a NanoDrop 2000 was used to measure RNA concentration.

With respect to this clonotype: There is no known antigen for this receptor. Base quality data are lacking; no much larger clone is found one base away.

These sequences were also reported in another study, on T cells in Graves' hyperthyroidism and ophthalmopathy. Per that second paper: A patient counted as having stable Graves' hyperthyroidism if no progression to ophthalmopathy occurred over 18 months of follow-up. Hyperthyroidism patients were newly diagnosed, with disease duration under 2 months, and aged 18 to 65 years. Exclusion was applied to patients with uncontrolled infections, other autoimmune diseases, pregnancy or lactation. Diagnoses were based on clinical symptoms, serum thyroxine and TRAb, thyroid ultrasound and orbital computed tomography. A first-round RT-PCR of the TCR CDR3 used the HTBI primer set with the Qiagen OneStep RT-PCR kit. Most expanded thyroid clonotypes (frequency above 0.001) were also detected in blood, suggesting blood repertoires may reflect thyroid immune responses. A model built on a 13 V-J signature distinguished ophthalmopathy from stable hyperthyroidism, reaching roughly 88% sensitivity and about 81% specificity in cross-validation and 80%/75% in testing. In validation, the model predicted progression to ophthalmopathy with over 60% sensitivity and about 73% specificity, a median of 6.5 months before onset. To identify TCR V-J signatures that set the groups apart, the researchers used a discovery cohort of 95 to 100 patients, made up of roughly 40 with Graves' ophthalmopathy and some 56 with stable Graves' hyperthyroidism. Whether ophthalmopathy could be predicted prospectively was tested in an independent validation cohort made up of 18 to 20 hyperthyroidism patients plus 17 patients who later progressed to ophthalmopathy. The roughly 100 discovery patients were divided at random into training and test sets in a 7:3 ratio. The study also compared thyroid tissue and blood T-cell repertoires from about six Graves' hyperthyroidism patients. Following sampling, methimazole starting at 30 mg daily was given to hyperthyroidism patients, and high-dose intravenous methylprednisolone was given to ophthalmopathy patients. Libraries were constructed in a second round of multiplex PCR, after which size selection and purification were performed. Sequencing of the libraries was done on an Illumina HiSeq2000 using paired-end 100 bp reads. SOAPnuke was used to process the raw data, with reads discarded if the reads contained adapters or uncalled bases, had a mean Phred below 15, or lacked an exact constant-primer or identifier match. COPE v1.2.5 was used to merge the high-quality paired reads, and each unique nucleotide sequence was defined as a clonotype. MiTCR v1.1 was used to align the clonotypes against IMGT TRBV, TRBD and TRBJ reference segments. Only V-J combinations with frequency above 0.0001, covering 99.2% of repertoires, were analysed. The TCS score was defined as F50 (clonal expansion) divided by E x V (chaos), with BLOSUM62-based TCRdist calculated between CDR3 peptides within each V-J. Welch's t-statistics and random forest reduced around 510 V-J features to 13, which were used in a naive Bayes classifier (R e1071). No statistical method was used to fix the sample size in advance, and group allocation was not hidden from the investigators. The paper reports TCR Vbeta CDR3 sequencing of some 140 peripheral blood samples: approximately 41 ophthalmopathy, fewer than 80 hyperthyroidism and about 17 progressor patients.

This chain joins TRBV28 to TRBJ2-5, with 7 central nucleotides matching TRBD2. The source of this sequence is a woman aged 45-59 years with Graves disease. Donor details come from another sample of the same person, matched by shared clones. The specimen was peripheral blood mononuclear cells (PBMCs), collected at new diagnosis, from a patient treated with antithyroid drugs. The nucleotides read TGTGCCAGCAGGGGGGAAACAGCGGGAAAGAATCCGGAGACCCAGTACTTC. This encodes CASRGETAGKNPETQYF.